Below are 2 T cell receptor beta chains sequenced from a single sample in a study of blood T cells in healthy people across ages. Using a J-beta primer mix together with a sample-barcoded 5' primer, a second PCR was run for roughly 6 to 12 cycles. TCRdb independently ran MiXCR on the 5' RACE reads; one entry per CDR3 protein. The table has 890,000 or so distinct CDR3 sequences, around two thirds seen once. Sequenced: blood. These receptors all stem from a man between 25 and 39 years old in good health.

The gene calls are TRBV7-2 and TRBJ2-7; D not certain. V was shortened by 5 bases and J by 5 bases, with 13 bases between the two germline ends. The CDR3 covers 13 residues. The germline V gene has CDR1 SGHTA and CDR2 FQGNSA. The CDR3 reads CASSPSGPHEQYF. CDR3 DNA sequence: TGTGCCAGCAGCCCGTCGGGCCCCCACGAGCAGTACTTC.

The rearrangement links TRBV12-3 or TRBV12-4 to TRBJ2-4; D gene uncertain. TRBJ2-7 matches the DNA end more closely, so the J call is doubtful. This CDR3 has 15 residues. The CDR3 region has the DNA TGTGCCAGCAGCCCAAACCGACATCCACAATACGAGCAGTACTTC. Amino acids: CASSPNRHPQYEQYF.